This TCR beta chain is drawn from a study of Graves' ophthalmopathy and Graves' hyperthyroidism (dated by TCRdb to the late 2010s). For context, the study as a whole: Peripheral blood was collected before any treatment was given, at the time of initial diagnosis. The study used TCR beta repertoire signatures to distinguish Graves' ophthalmopathy from Graves' hyperthyroidism and to predict progression to ophthalmopathy. In total, approximately 130 blood samples were TCR-sequenced: 43 ophthalmopathy, roughly 77 hyperthyroidism and around 17 hyperthyroidism-to-ophthalmopathy patients. To explore V-J signatures that distinguish ophthalmopathy from hyperthyroidism, a discovery set of about a hundred patients was enrolled, made up of 43 with ophthalmopathy and 57 with stable hyperthyroidism. The independent validation cohort included under 20 hyperthyroidism patients plus 17 patients who later progressed from hyperthyroidism to ophthalmopathy. In roughly six hyperthyroidism patients, the T-cell repertoire of thyroid tissue was compared with the T-cell repertoire of blood. After sampling, hyperthyroidism patients received methimazole starting at 30 mg daily, and ophthalmopathy patients received high-dose intravenous methylprednisolone. The 80 to 100 discovery patients were randomly divided into training and test sets at a 7:3 ratio.

Patients with ophthalmopathy had moderately to severely active disease, with a Clinical Activity Score of 3 or more, a NOSPECS grade of 4 or more, and a disease duration of less than 3 months. Patients were excluded if they had other autoimmune diseases, uncontrolled infections, pregnancy or lactation. Clinical symptoms, serum thyroxine, TRAb, thyroid ultrasound and orbital computed tomography formed the basis of the diagnosis. Ficoll-Paque density gradient centrifugation was used to isolate PBMCs from 9.5 to 10 ml of fresh peripheral blood. Total RNA was extracted with Trizol reagent and quality-checked on an Agilent 2100 Bioanalyzer. TCR beta CDR3 regions were amplified from RNA transcripts for repertoire sequencing. The first round was an RT-PCR using HTBI primers with the Qiagen OneStep RT-PCR kit, and this first round was followed by a second-round multiplex PCR, then size selection and purification. Libraries were sequenced on an Illumina HiSeq2000 using paired-end 100 bp reads. The original pipeline was this. SOAPnuke was used for read processing, and reads with adapters, uncalled bases, a mean Phred below 15, or no exact constant-primer or identifier match were discarded. High-quality paired reads were merged with COPE v1.2.5. Unique nucleotide sequences were defined as clonotypes and aligned to IMGT TRB V, D and J references using MiTCR v1.1. The analysis was limited to V-J combinations with a frequency above 0.0001, which together covered 99.2% of the repertoires. For each V-J combination, a TCR clonal expansion and chaos score was defined as the ratio of F50 clonal expansion to chaos observed in the TCRdist matrix. Welch's t-statistics and random forest were used to narrow the features down to more than 10 V-J combinations, which were then fed into a naive Bayes classifier. The similarity between thyroid and blood repertoires was quantified using the Morisita-Horn index. Using fastp at Q25 and MiXCR, TCRdb reprocessed the public reads and kept productive beta chains. CDR3 protein sequences are deduplicated, and each keeps its most common genes and DNA. The authors' filters were not applied to this entry. The sample yields over 12,000 distinct CDR3 sequences; 50% were counted once. Jointly, the top ten make up around 50% of the sample.

A remark on this clonotype: Its antigen specificity is not known. The input lacks base qualities; no much larger clone sits a single base away.

Overall study outcomes, separate from this receptor: In validation, the model predicted ophthalmopathy progression with about 71% sensitivity and about 77% specificity; approximately 12 predicted patients were CT-confirmed with GO in a median of about 6.1 months. Most expanded thyroid clonotypes with a frequency above 0.001 also appeared in blood, which suggests that blood repertoires may reflect the immune response in the thyroid. In cross-validation, the 13-signature model distinguished ophthalmopathy from stable hyperthyroidism with 85% to 90% sensitivity and around 81% specificity, and in the test set the corresponding values were approximately 80% and 68%. Sample size was not statistically predetermined, and group allocation was not concealed from the investigators.

The CDR3 runs 16 residues from the cysteine to the phenylalanine. Of all the DNA, just the CDR3 is kept, 48 bases in frame from base 1. Via the germline V gene (reference sequence), CDR1 is SEHNR and CDR2 FQNEAQ. V is trimmed back by 4 bases and J by 8 bases, and the junction contains 14 bases that no gene match accounts for. Sequencing input: peripheral blood. This sequence was found in a woman aged 25 to 45 with Graves' ophthalmopathy. Donor details come from another sample of the same person, matched by shared clones. The chain is made from TRBV7-9 and TRBJ2-1, with 7 central nucleotides matching TRBD2. For the CDR3, the sequence is CASSSHRRREFYEQFF. The bases read TGTGCCAGCAGCTCCCACAGGCGGCGGGAGTTTTATGAGCAGTTCTTC.